The 27 T cell receptor beta chains presented below share a single source sample, sequenced in a study of identical twins. Each CDR3 protein is one row after TCRdb ran MiXCR on the 5' RACE reads. Of approximately 670,000 distinct CDR3 sequences in the sample, roughly 6% are singletons; the top ten hold 1.5% to 2%. The specimen was naive T cells sorted from blood. These TCRs come from a man between 18 and 29 years old in good health.

This clonotype came up many times. CDR3 protein: CSVGGDSYNEQFF. The CDR3 DNA reads as TGCAGCGTTGGAGGCGACTCCTACAATGAGCAGTTCTTC. The J gene is TRBJ2-1, the V gene TRBV29-1; D gene unclear. Trimming took off 4 bases at V and 0 bases at J, with 7 bases between the two ends. The length of the CDR3 is 13 residues. The germline CDR1 and CDR2 sequences are SQVTM and ANQGSEA.

This clonotype was found many times. The chain uses TRBV12-3 or TRBV12-4 and TRBJ2-3; TRBD1 matches at 8 bases. V lost 6 bases to trimming and J lost 4 bases; unmatched junction nucleotides: 12. The CDR3 has 16 amino acids. The CDR3 is CASRATGGTLADTQYF. The CDR3 region has the DNA TGTGCCAGCAGAGCTACAGGGGGGACCCTCGCAGATACGCAGTATTTT.

This rearrangement joins TRBV7-2 to TRBJ2-5; D uncertain. Germline V gene sequence: CDR1 SGHTA, CDR2 FQGNSA. The V and J ends lost 5 bases and 1 base respectively, with 14 bases between them. The CDR3 is made up of 15 amino acids. The CDR3 nucleotides are TGTGCCAGCAGCCCCGGCCCGGGCTTCCAAGAGACCCAGTACTTC. Protein: CASSPGPGFQETQYF.

The table lists this clonotype with many counts. This chain connects TRBV5-1 to TRBJ1-5, with 7 nucleotides matching TRBD1. The CDR3 is 15 residues long. V was clipped by 0 bases and J by 2 bases; unmatched bases: 2. Germline V gene data show CDR1 as SGHRS and CDR2 as YFSETQ. The CDR3 sequence: CASSLGQGGNQPQHF. In DNA form, the CDR3 reads TGCGCCAGCAGCTTGGGACAGGGTGGCAATCAGCCCCAGCATTTT.

V is TRBV14 and J is TRBJ2-1, with D hard to call. The germline CDR1 and CDR2 sequences are SGHDN and FVKESK. Trimming took off 1 base at V and 4 bases at J, with 23 bases between the two ends. This CDR3 is 19 amino acids long. CDR3 amino acids: CASSQGETLTPTRYNEQFF. The CDR3 DNA is TGTGCCAGCAGCCAAGGCGAGACCCTAACTCCGACCCGGTACAATGAGCAGTTCTTC.

This chain links TRBV6-1 with TRBJ2-1, with D possibly TRBD2 on 6 matching bases. The V end was cut by 0 bases, the J end by 2 bases, with 11 bases between. Germline V CDR1 and CDR2: MNHNS, SASEGT. This CDR3 region has 16 residues. CDR3 coding DNA: TGTGCCAGCAGTGAAGCCGGCGGGGCTACCTACAATGAGCAGTTCTTC. This codes for CASSEAGGATYNEQFF.

This clonotype was found a few times. The chain has TRBV29-1 and TRBJ2-5; D not resolved. The CDR3 is 13 residues long. Germline CDR1 reads SQVTM; CDR2 reads ANQGSEA. V lost 4 bases to trimming and J lost 5 bases, with 14 bases between them. CDR3 region: CSVVVSRAETQYF. DNA of the CDR3: TGCAGCGTTGTAGTGTCCAGAGCCGAGACCCAGTACTTC.

Many counts were recorded for this clonotype. The rearrangement uses TRBV20-1 and TRBJ1-5; 12 bases are a match to TRBD1. The V segment lost 0 bases and the J segment 7 bases; nucleotides outside the gene matches: 13. The CDR3 has 18 residues. Germline CDR1 and CDR2: DFQATT and SNEGSKA (reference sequence). CDR3 sequence: CSAREHKSGTGGQQPQHF. The CDR3 nucleotides are TGCAGTGCTAGAGAACACAAGTCCGGGACAGGGGGCCAACAGCCCCAGCATTTT.

This clonotype was detected many times. V usage is TRBV12-3 or TRBV12-4 and J usage is TRBJ2-3; D is unclear. The CDR3 runs 14 residues. V shed 1 base and J shed 0 bases, with 5 bases lying between them. The CDR3 DNA follows: TGTGCCAGCAGTTTAGTCAGAAGCACAGATACGCAGTATTTT. As protein: CASSLVRSTDTQYF.

This clonotype was counted at least ten times. The chain has TRBV29-1 and TRBJ1-2; D gene unclear. The CDR3 covers 14 residues. V lost 5 bases to trimming and J lost 7 bases, with 20 bases between them. Germline CDR1 SQVTM, CDR2 ANQGSEA. The CDR3 DNA is TGCAGCGTTAGTATAGAGACCCTCGCCGGTGGCTACACCTTC. Protein: CSVSIETLAGGYTF.

This rearrangement joins TRBV2 to TRBJ2-1; D is uncertain. Per the germline V gene, CDR1 is SNHLY and CDR2 is FYNNEI. The CDR3 is made up of 15 amino acids. V was clipped by 2 bases and J by 3 bases, with 11 bases between them. CDR3 loop: CASSELAQDYNEQFF. The CDR3 region has the DNA TGTGCCAGCAGTGAACTGGCACAAGACTACAATGAGCAGTTCTTC.

This clonotype was counted ten times or more. The V and J genes are TRBV12-3 or TRBV12-4 and TRBJ1-1; D call uncertain. The V gene lost 1 base and the J gene lost 3 bases, with 12 bases spanning the gap. The CDR3 has 15 residues. The CDR3, as DNA: TGTGCCAGCAGTTTAGGGCAGGATCGGTACACTGAAGCTTTCTTT. As protein: CASSLGQDRYTEAFF.

In this sample, this clonotype turned up many times. The V call is TRBV10-3, the J call TRBJ1-1, with D unresolved. The CDR3 totals 15 residues. V lost 3 bases, J lost 0 bases, and 11 bases lay in between. The germline V gene encodes CDR1 ENHRY and CDR2 SYGVKD. Written as DNA, the CDR3 is TGTGCCATCAGTGACAGAACGCTAATGAACACTGAAGCTTTCTTT. Translation gives CAISDRTLMNTEAFF.

The V gene is TRBV11-1, the J gene TRBJ2-2; tentatively, D is TRBD1 (5 bases). V lost 8 bases and J 0 bases, leaving 7 bases between the germline ends. The CDR3 has 13 amino acids. Germline CDR1 and CDR2: SGHAT and FQDESV (reference sequence). CDR3 bases: TGTGCCAGCGACAGATCGAACACCGGGGAGCTGTTTTTT. Its translation: CASDRSNTGELFF.

This clonotype was seen at least ten times. The genes are TRBV29-1 and TRBJ2-3; 8 nucleotides line up with TRBD2. Germline V gene lookup returns CDR1 SQVTM and CDR2 ANQGSEA. After removal of 3 bases from V and 3 bases from J, the junction contained 8 bases not matched to a gene. The CDR3 extends over 15 amino acids. CDR3 coding DNA: TGCAGCGTTGAGGGGACTAGGGGGGGGACAGATACGCAGTATTTT. Its translation is CSVEGTRGGTDTQYF.

This clonotype was detected many times. This chain uses TRBV4-3 with TRBJ2-2; 13 nucleotides align to TRBD2. Germline values: CDR1 LGHNA, CDR2 YSLEER. The CDR3 covers 18 residues. With V trimmed by 4 bases and J by 6 bases, 11 bases remained unmatched. The CDR3 nucleotides are TGCGCCAGCAGCCGCGGACCTGGACTAGCGGGAGTAGCCGGGGAGCTGTTTTTT. This codes for CASSRGPGLAGVAGELFF.

This clonotype showed up many times. The chain couples TRBV29-1 to TRBJ2-7; D ambiguous. Germline V gene sequence: CDR1 SQVTM, CDR2 ANQGSEA. The CDR3 runs to 15 residues. V gave up 0 bases and J gave up 2 bases, with 14 bases separating them. Here the CDR3 reads CSVEDLVANTYEQYF. The CDR3 nucleotides are TGCAGCGTTGAAGATCTGGTTGCGAATACCTACGAGCAGTACTTC.

This clonotype was picked up one time. The rearrangement joins TRBV18 to TRBJ2-3; 10 bases match TRBD1. Unmatched junction bases numbered 8, after V lost 0 bases and J lost 2 bases. The CDR3 sequence is 18 residues long. The V gene's germline CDR1 is KGHSH and CDR2 LQKENI. Here the CDR3 reads CASSPPNSGQGNTDTQYF. The CDR3 coding sequence is TGTGCCAGCTCACCACCCAACTCGGGACAGGGGAACACAGATACGCAGTATTTT.

This clonotype was detected ten times or more. This chain joins TRBV7-8 and TRBJ2-3; maybe TRBD1 (5 bases). The germline CDR1 and CDR2 sequences are SGHVS and FQNEAQ. The CDR3 contains 14 residues. V lost 5 bases to trimming and J lost 0 bases, with 9 bases between them. This CDR3 is CASSPRASTDTQYF. CDR3 sequence (DNA): TGTGCCAGCAGCCCCAGGGCTAGCACAGATACGCAGTATTTT.

This clonotype was seen many times. The V and J genes are TRBV20-1 and TRBJ1-2; D call uncertain. The CDR3 has 15 residues. With 4 bases removed from V and 0 bases from J, the gap between germline ends came to 15 bases. Germline-derived CDR1 and CDR2 are DFQATT and SNEGSKA (reference sequence). The CDR3: CSANLNFPPNYGYTF. The CDR3 DNA sequence: TGCAGTGCTAATCTAAATTTCCCTCCTAACTATGGCTACACCTTC.

This clonotype was seen repeatedly, ten times or more. The chain couples TRBV5-1 to TRBJ2-2; D remains unclear. This CDR3 contains 15 residues. Germline-derived CDR1 and CDR2 are SGHRS and YFSETQ. V was cut by 4 bases and J by 7 bases, with 17 bases left in between. Here the CDR3 DNA reads TGCGCCAGCAGCCTAGGGTCTAGGGCCGGCGGGGAGCTGTTTTTT. Translation: CASSLGSRAGGELFF.

This clonotype appeared many times. The gene calls are TRBV10-3 and TRBJ1-1; a weak D match, TRBD1 (5 bases). The CDR3 totals 14 residues. CDR1 and CDR2 (germline): ENHRY, SYGVKD. The V and J ends lost 3 bases and 8 bases respectively, with 16 bases between them. The CDR3 region is CAISESRGTDEAFF. The CDR3, as DNA: TGTGCCATCAGTGAATCACGCGGGACTGACGAAGCTTTCTTT.

This clonotype has a count of ten or more. This chain links TRBV5-1 with TRBJ1-5; 7 bases match TRBD1. This CDR3 contains 14 residues. Germline values: CDR1 SGHRS, CDR2 YFSETQ. Trimming removed 4 bases from V and 7 bases from J; junction bases left unmatched: 8. CDR3 loop: CASSPDRAGQPQHF. The CDR3 DNA follows: TGCGCCAGCAGCCCCGACAGGGCGGGACAGCCCCAGCATTTT.

This clonotype showed up just a few times. The gene calls are TRBV4-1 and TRBJ2-7, with 7 nucleotides matching TRBD1. V was clipped by 2 bases and J by 4 bases; unmatched bases: 5. Germline CDR1 MGHRA, CDR2 YSYEKL. The CDR3 has 14 amino acids. The CDR3 region has the DNA TGCGCCAGCAGCCAAAACAGGGGCGCTTACGAGCAGTACGTC. Protein product: CASSQNRGAYEQYV.

This clonotype was detected ten times or more. The V call is TRBV12-3 or TRBV12-4, the J call TRBJ1-4; no definite D call. Trimming removed 7 bases from V and 8 bases from J, with 11 bases in between. The CDR3 is made up of 12 amino acids. The CDR3: CASTEDGEKLFF. The DNA for the CDR3 is TGTGCCAGCACCGAGGATGGGGAAAAACTGTTTTTT.

The chain uses TRBV20-1 and TRBJ2-5, with TRBD1 matching 7 bases. CDR3 length: 16 residues. Germline CDR1 and CDR2: DFQATT and SNEGSKA (reference sequence). Trimming removed 3 bases from V and 4 bases from J; junction bases left unmatched: 14. CDR3 coding DNA: TGCAGTGCTAGGGGTCAATGGCAGGGGGTAGGAGAGACCCAGTACTTC. Its protein is CSARGQWQGVGETQYF.

This clonotype occurred many times. The gene calls are TRBV18 and TRBJ2-5; unclear D gene. Germline V gene sequence: CDR1 KGHSH, CDR2 LQKENI. The V end lost 3 bases, the J end lost 3 bases, and 5 bases lay between the germline ends. The CDR3 runs 12 residues. The CDR3 coding sequence is TGTGCCAGCTCACCGCTGAAAGAGACCCAGTACTTC. This sequence encodes CASSPLKETQYF.